This T cell receptor beta chain was profiled in a study of T cell responses to AZD1222 COVID-19 vaccine. Points from the study as a whole: Mostly white British, mostly female donors; authors suggested clonal diversity may be underestimated. Just a handful of people given AZD1222 tested seropositive at baseline.

Produced via immunoSEQ multiplex PCR; TCRdb's table is partial and in-frame only. Seen here are 90,000 to 150,000 clones, 85% to 90% observed once, and the top ten hold 9.5% to 15%. This clone was detected a few times. Its matching antigen is unknown. CDR3 length: 12 amino acids. The V gene's germline CDR1 is GTSNPN and CDR2 SVGIG (reference sequence). The V end lost 3 bases, the J end lost 7 bases, and 12 bases lay between the germline ends. This chain connects TRBV30 to TRBJ1-1; no reliable D call. The sample was peripheral blood, taken on day 0 of AZD1222 vaccination. This TCR was recovered from an adult in good health. CDR3 protein: CAWSKRQNEAFF. For the CDR3, the DNA is TGTGCCTGGAGCAAAAGGCAGAATGAAGCTTTCTTT.